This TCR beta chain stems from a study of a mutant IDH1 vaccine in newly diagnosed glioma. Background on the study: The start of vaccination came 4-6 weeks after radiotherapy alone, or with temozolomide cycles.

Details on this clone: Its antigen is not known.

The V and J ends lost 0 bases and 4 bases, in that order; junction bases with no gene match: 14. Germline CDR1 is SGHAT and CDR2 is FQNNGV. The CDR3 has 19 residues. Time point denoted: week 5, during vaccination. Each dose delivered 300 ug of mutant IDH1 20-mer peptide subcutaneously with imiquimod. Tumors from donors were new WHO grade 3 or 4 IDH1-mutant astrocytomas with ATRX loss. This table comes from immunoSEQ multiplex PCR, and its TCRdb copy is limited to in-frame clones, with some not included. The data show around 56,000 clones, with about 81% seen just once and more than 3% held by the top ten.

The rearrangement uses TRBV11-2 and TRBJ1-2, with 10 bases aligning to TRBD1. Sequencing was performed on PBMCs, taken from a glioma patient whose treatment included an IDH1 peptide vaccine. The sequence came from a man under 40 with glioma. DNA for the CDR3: TGTGCCAGCAGCTTAGATGCCCTACTCGACAGGGGGCTGAGCTATGGCTACACCTTC. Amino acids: CASSLDALLDRGLSYGYTF.